Reported below is one T cell receptor (beta chain). Its antigen remains unidentified. Treatment of patients with chemo-refractory metastatic non-small-cell lung cancer consisted of focal radiation plus CTLA-4 blockade with ipilimumab. The data were obtained in a study of radiotherapy plus CTLA-4 blockade in lung cancer. Study-wide background: Patients showed objective responses in 18% of cases and disease control in less than 35%.

The V end lost 5 bases, the J end lost 3 bases, and 14 bases lay between the germline ends. Looked up from germline, CDR1 is KGHSH and CDR2 is LQKENI. This CDR3 has 14 amino acids. Study-wide points: Interferon-beta and early blood T cell clone dynamics reportedly predicted response best. Blood-borne expansion of tumor-derived TCR clones followed radiotherapy plus ipilimumab.

TCRdb's copy holds only in-frame clones and misses some; the assay was immunoSEQ multiplex PCR. The sample records roughly 98,000 clones, roughly four fifths being singletons. The sequences come from peripheral blood, collected from a patient treated with radiotherapy plus ipilimumab. This clonotype was sampled from a human donor with non-small cell lung cancer that progressed on radiotherapy plus ipilimumab. This chain joins TRBV18 and TRBJ2-7; perhaps TRBD1 as D (6 bases). The CDR3: CASSSSGTSYEQYF. Written as DNA, the CDR3 is TGTGCCAGCTCATCATCCGGGACAAGCTACGAGCAGTACTTC.